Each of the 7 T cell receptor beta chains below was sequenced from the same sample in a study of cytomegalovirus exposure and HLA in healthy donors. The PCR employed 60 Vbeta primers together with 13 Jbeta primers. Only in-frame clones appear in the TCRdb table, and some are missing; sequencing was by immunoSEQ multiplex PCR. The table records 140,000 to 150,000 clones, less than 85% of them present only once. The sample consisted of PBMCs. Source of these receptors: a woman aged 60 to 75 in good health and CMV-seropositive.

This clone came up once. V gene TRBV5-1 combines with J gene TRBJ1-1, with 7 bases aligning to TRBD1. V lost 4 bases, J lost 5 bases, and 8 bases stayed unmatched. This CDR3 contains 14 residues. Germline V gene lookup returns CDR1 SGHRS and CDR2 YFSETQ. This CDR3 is CASSPGQRRTEAFF. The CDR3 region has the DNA TGCGCCAGCAGCCCGGGACAGCGAAGGACTGAAGCTTTCTTT.

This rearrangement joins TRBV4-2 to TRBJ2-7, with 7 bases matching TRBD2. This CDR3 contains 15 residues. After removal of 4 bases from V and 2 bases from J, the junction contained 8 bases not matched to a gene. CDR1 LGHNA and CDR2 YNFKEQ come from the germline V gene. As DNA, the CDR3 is TGTGCCAGCAGCCCACAAACGGGGGGAGCCTACGAGCAGTACTTC. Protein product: CASSPQTGGAYEQYF.

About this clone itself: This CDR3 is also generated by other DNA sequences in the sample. CDR3 region: CASSGERLAKNIQYF. The CDR3, as DNA: TGTGCCAGCAGTGGGGAGAGATTAGCCAAAAACATTCAGTACTTC. This chain joins TRBV6-1 and TRBJ2-4; D may be TRBD2 (5 bases). This CDR3 region has 15 residues. Trimming stripped 4 bases from V and 0 bases from J, with 10 bases between. In germline, CDR1 is MNHNS, CDR2 SASEGT.

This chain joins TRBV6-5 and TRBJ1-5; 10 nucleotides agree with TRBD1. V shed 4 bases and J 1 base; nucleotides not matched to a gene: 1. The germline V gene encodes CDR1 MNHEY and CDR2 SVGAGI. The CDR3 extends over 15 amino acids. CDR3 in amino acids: CASSSDRGSNQPQHF. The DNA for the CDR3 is TGTGCCAGCAGTTCGGACAGGGGGAGCAATCAGCCCCAGCATTTT.

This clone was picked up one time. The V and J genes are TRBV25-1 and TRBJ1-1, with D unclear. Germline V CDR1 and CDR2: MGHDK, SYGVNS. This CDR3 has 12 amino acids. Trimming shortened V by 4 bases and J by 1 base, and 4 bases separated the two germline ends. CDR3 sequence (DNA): TGTGCCAGCAGTGGAGGGAACACTGAAGCTTTCTTT. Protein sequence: CASSGGNTEAFF.

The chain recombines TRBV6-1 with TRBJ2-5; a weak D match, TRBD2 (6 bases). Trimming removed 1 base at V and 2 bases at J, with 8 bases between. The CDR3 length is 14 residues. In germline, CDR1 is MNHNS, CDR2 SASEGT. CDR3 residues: CASSEGGVQETQYF. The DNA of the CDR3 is TGTGCCAGCAGTGAAGGCGGGGTTCAAGAGACCCAGTACTTC.

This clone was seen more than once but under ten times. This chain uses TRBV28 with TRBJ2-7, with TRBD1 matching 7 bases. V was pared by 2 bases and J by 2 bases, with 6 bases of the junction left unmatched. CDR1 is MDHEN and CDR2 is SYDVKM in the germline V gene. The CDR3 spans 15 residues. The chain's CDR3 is CASSLGTEIPYEQYF. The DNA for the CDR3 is TGTGCCAGCAGTTTAGGGACAGAGATCCCCTACGAGCAGTACTTC.